Listed below are T cell receptor beta chains from one sample, sequenced in a study of breast tumors, draining lymph nodes, adjacent tissues. TCRdb called the multiplex PCR reads again in MiXCR, with one record for every CDR3 protein. The sample records tens of thousands of distinct CDR3 sequences, roughly 55% being singletons. Sequenced sample: breast tumor tissue. The source is a female donor with breast cancer. Some clones in this sample may be carry-over from other donors' samples. The CDR3 runs from the conserved cysteine through the conserved F or W. The D gene is left open where the match is weak. For some rows the clone size is stated as once, few or many, or as a class when expanded; others skip it.

D: -; length: 15; V: TRBV2; J: TRBJ2-5; size: -; CDR3: CASRRERERGETQYF; DNA: TGTGCCAGCAGACGGGAACGGGAGAGGGGAGAGACCCAGTACTTC
D: -; length: 16; V: TRBV27; J: TRBJ1-4; size: medium-sized; CDR3: CASSSSPGLSEEKLFF; DNA: TGTGCCAGCAGTTCAAGCCCGGGACTTTCCGAAGAAAAACTGTTTTTT
D: -; length: 13; V: TRBV11-2; J: TRBJ2-5; size: once; CDR3: CASSLGPKETQYF; DNA: TGTGCCAGCAGCTTAGGTCCGAAAGAGACCCAGTACTTC
D: TRBD1; length: 15; V: TRBV20-1; J: TRBJ1-2; size: -; CDR3: CSARDLDRGLYGYTF; DNA: TGCAGTGCTAGAGATTTGGACAGGGGCCTCTATGGCTACACCTTC
D: -; length: 12; V: TRBV20-1; J: TRBJ1-2; size: -; CDR3: CSARDQGGGYTF; DNA: TGCAGTGCTAGAGATCAGGGTGGGGGCTACACCTTC
D: -; length: 11; V: TRBV7-9; J: TRBJ1-2; size: medium-sized; CDR3: CASSSNYGYTF; DNA: TGTGCCAGCAGCTCTAACTATGGCTACACCTTC
D: -; length: 14; V: TRBV11-2; J: TRBJ2-5; size: many; CDR3: CASSLAWDPGTQYF; DNA: TGTGCCAGCAGCTTGGCCTGGGACCCAGGGACCCAGTACTTC
D: TRBD2; length: 15; V: TRBV12-3/TRBV12-4; J: TRBJ2-1; size: many; CDR3: CASSHRGGPNNEQFF; DNA: TGTGCCAGCAGTCACCGGGGGGGCCCGAACAATGAGCAGTTCTTC
D: TRBD2; length: 14; V: TRBV6-5; J: TRBJ2-2; size: -; CDR3: CARRLAGGTGELFF; DNA: TGTGCCAGAAGACTAGCGGGAGGAACCGGGGAGCTGTTTTTT
D: -; length: 13; V: TRBV18; J: TRBJ2-7; size: -; CDR3: CASSPASETEQYF; DNA: TGTGCCAGCTCACCGGCTAGCGAGACGGAGCAGTACTTC
D: -; length: 13; V: TRBV2; J: TRBJ2-7; size: once; CDR3: CASSERVCYEQYF; DNA: TGTGCCAGCAGTGAAAGGGTCTGCTACGAGCAGTACTTC
D: -; length: 15; V: TRBV5-5; J: TRBJ1-5; size: -; CDR3: CASSHTGTGNQPQHF; DNA: TGTGCCAGCAGCCATACAGGGACGGGCAATCAGCCCCAGCATTTT
D: TRBD2; length: 16; V: TRBV4-1; J: TRBJ2-1; size: -; CDR3: CASSQGLAGALNEQFF; DNA: TGCGCCAGCAGCCAAGGACTAGCGGGGGCCCTCAATGAGCAGTTCTTC
D: TRBD1; length: 14; V: TRBV13; J: TRBJ2-7; size: medium-sized; CDR3: CASSPTGGWSEQYF; DNA: TGTGCCAGCAGCCCCACAGGGGGCTGGTCCGAGCAGTACTTC
D: -; length: 13; V: TRBV7-6; J: TRBJ2-5; size: many; CDR3: CASRKGAQETQYF; DNA: TGTGCCAGCAGAAAGGGAGCACAAGAGACCCAGTACTTC
D: -; length: 14; V: TRBV9; J: TRBJ1-4; size: many; CDR3: CASSLTDNNEKLFF; DNA: TGTGCCAGCAGCCTAACAGATAATAATGAAAAACTGTTTTTT
D: TRBD2; length: 15; V: TRBV7-7; J: TRBJ2-3; size: -; CDR3: CASSPSGTSLDTQYF; DNA: TGTGCTAGCAGCCCCTCCGGGACTAGCTTAGATACGCAGTATTTT
D: TRBD2; length: 16; V: TRBV15; J: TRBJ2-3; size: -; CDR3: CATSRGTSGGADTQYF; DNA: TGTGCCACCAGCAGAGGGACTAGCGGGGGGGCAGATACGCAGTATTTT
D: -; length: 11; V: TRBV5-1; J: TRBJ2-1; size: once; CDR3: CASSAANEQFF; DNA: TGCGCCAGCAGCGCAGCTAATGAGCAGTTCTTC
D: -; length: 15; V: TRBV6-2/TRBV6-3; J: TRBJ2-6; size: -; CDR3: CASIGADSGANVLTF; DNA: TGTGCCAGCATAGGGGCCGACTCTGGGGCCAACGTCCTGACTTTC
D: TRBD1; length: 17; V: TRBV12-3/TRBV12-4; J: TRBJ1-2; size: -; CDR3: CASSRPGQVGVNYGYTF; DNA: TGTGCCAGCAGTCGTCCGGGACAGGTGGGAGTTAACTATGGCTACACCTTC
D: -; length: 14; V: TRBV9; J: TRBJ2-7; size: -; CDR3: CASSAQGIGVEQYF; DNA: TGTGCCAGCAGCGCCCAGGGGATAGGAGTCGAGCAGTACTTC
D: -; length: 14; V: TRBV6-5; J: TRBJ1-3; size: many; CDR3: CASSYGGSGNTIYF; DNA: TGTGCCAGCAGTTACGGTGGGTCTGGAAACACCATATATTTT
D: TRBD1; length: 14; V: TRBV15; J: TRBJ1-2; size: -; CDR3: CATSTRQGIYGYTF; DNA: TGTGCCACCAGCACTCGACAGGGGATCTATGGCTACACCTTC
D: -; length: 13; V: TRBV2; J: TRBJ2-7; size: once; CDR3: CASSDLGSHEQYF; DNA: TGTGCCAGCAGTGACCTTGGGAGCCACGAGCAGTACTTC
D: -; length: 14; V: TRBV10-2; J: TRBJ2-7; size: -; CDR3: CASSTRDANYEQYF; DNA: TGCGCCAGCAGTACCCGGGACGCCAACTACGAGCAGTACTTC
D: -; length: 15; V: TRBV29-1; J: TRBJ2-2; size: -; CDR3: CSVNPGAANTGELFF; DNA: TGCAGCGTGAATCCAGGGGCCGCGAACACCGGGGAGCTGTTTTTT
D: -; length: 14; V: TRBV7-2; J: TRBJ2-7; size: -; CDR3: CASSFQQGPYEQYF; DNA: TGTGCCAGCTCATTTCAACAGGGCCCCTACGAGCAGTACTTC
D: TRBD1; length: 14; V: TRBV20-1; J: TRBJ2-1; size: many; CDR3: CSARPGQGVSAEFF; DNA: TGCAGTGCAAGACCGGGACAGGGAGTATCGGCGGAGTTCTTC
D: -; length: 17; V: TRBV2; J: TRBJ1-5; size: medium-sized; CDR3: CASRLRVGQLSNQPQHF; DNA: TGTGCCAGCCGCTTGAGGGTAGGACAGCTTAGCAATCAGCCCCAGCATTTT
D: TRBD2; length: 15; V: TRBV7-8; J: TRBJ2-1; size: -; CDR3: CASSLGGGTYNEQFF; DNA: TGTGCCAGCAGCTTAGGCGGGGGTACCTACAATGAGCAGTTCTTC
D: -; length: 14; V: TRBV7-9; J: TRBJ2-3; size: -; CDR3: CASSLGGFSDTQYF; DNA: TGTGCCAGCAGCTTAGGCGGGTTTTCAGATACGCAGTATTTT
D: -; length: 15; V: TRBV20-1; J: TRBJ1-3; size: -; CDR3: CSARQGLFSGNTIYF; DNA: TGCAGTGCTCGTCAGGGGTTATTCTCTGGAAACACCATATATTTT
D: -; length: 17; V: TRBV11-2; J: TRBJ1-4; size: -; CDR3: CASSLGRSRGANEKLFF; DNA: TGTGCCAGCAGCTTAGGCCGTAGTAGGGGGGCTAATGAAAAACTGTTTTTT
D: -; length: 15; V: TRBV2; J: TRBJ1-3; size: -; CDR3: CASSAGARSGNTIYF; DNA: TGTGCCAGCAGCGCAGGGGCGCGCTCTGGAAACACCATATATTTT
D: -; length: 11; V: TRBV5-4; J: TRBJ2-7; size: -; CDR3: CASTPAYEQYF; DNA: TGTGCCAGCACCCCCGCCTACGAGCAGTACTTC
D: TRBD1; length: 15; V: TRBV20-1; J: TRBJ2-2; size: -; CDR3: CSASGGQGNTGELFF; DNA: TGCAGTGCTAGTGGAGGACAGGGTAACACCGGGGAGCTGTTTTTT
D: TRBD2; length: 17; V: TRBV5-5; J: TRBJ2-3; size: medium-sized; CDR3: CASSLGLAGISTDTQYF; DNA: TGTGCCAGCAGCTTGGGCCTAGCGGGGATAAGCACAGATACGCAGTATTTT
D: TRBD2; length: 19; V: TRBV7-2; J: TRBJ2-2; size: -; CDR3: CASSLDPLARGGQTGELFF; DNA: TGTGCCAGCAGCTTAGACCCACTAGCACGGGGGGGCCAAACCGGGGAGCTGTTTTTT
D: -; length: 16; V: TRBV10-1; J: TRBJ2-1; size: many; CDR3: CASSEGAAGGYNEQFF; DNA: TGCGCCAGCAGTGAGGGGGCAGCAGGTGGATACAATGAGCAGTTCTTC
D: TRBD1; length: 13; V: TRBV18; J: TRBJ1-5; size: many; CDR3: CASSLDRNQPQHF; DNA: TGTGCCAGCTCACTGGACAGGAATCAGCCCCAGCATTTT
D: -; length: 16; V: TRBV2; J: TRBJ1-3; size: -; CDR3: CASKRESGFSGNTIYF; DNA: TGTGCCAGCAAGCGAGAGTCGGGGTTCTCTGGAAACACCATATATTTT
D: TRBD1; length: 12; V: TRBV6-6; J: TRBJ1-2; size: medium-sized; CDR3: CASSWGQNGYTF; DNA: TGTGCCAGCAGTTGGGGACAGAATGGCTACACCTTC
D: TRBD1; length: 18; V: TRBV27; J: TRBJ2-3; size: many; CDR3: CASSLSPWTGPQTDTQYF; DNA: TGTGCCAGCAGTTTATCCCCGTGGACAGGGCCCCAAACAGATACGCAGTATTTT
D: -; length: 15; V: TRBV19; J: TRBJ2-3; size: many; CDR3: CASRRGPLGTDTQYF; DNA: TGTGCCAGTAGGAGGGGACCCCTCGGCACAGATACGCAGTATTTT
D: -; length: 16; V: TRBV7-2; J: TRBJ1-6; size: -; CDR3: CASSTRTAIDNSPLHF; DNA: TGTGCCAGCAGCACCCGGACCGCGATTGATAATTCACCCCTCCACTTT
D: TRBD2; length: 15; V: TRBV2; J: TRBJ2-5; size: -; CDR3: CASSELAGEEETQYF; DNA: TGTGCCAGCAGTGAACTAGCGGGAGAGGAAGAGACCCAGTACTTC
D: TRBD2; length: 14; V: TRBV5-1; J: TRBJ2-5; size: many; CDR3: CASSLAGGQETQYF; DNA: TGCGCCAGCAGCTTAGCGGGGGGCCAAGAGACCCAGTACTTC
D: -; length: 15; V: TRBV6-1; J: TRBJ2-7; size: many; CDR3: CASSDTKQASYEQYF; DNA: TGTGCCAGCAGTGACACCAAACAGGCGTCCTACGAGCAGTACTTC
D: TRBD2; length: 15; V: TRBV6-5; J: TRBJ2-1; size: once; CDR3: CARRLAGGPYNEQFF; DNA: TGTGCCAGAAGACTAGCGGGAGGCCCCTACAATGAGCAGTTCTTC
D: -; length: 9; V: TRBV11-2; J: TRBJ1-6; size: medium-sized; CDR3: CASSERRNF; DNA: TGTGCCAGCAGCGAGAGGCGGAACTTT
D: -; length: 12; V: TRBV30; J: TRBJ2-7; size: -; CDR3: CAWSVSGYEQYF; DNA: TGTGCCTGGAGTGTATCAGGTTACGAGCAGTACTTC
D: TRBD2; length: 14; V: TRBV11-3; J: TRBJ2-3; size: -; CDR3: CASSLVAGGGEQYF; DNA: TGTGCCAGCAGCTTAGTCGCGGGAGGGGGTGAGCAGTATTTT